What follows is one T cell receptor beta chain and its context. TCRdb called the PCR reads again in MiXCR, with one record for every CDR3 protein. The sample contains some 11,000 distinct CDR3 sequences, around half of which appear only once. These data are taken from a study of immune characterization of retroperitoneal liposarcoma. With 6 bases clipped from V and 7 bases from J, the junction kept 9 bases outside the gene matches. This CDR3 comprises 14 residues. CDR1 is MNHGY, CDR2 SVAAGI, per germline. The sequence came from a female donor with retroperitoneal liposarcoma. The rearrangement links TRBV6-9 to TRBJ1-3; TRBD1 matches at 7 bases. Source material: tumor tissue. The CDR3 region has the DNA TGTGCCAGCAGGCCTGACAGGGTCGGGAACACCATATATTTT. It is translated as CASRPDRVGNTIYF.